This TCR beta chain was obtained from a study of CD8 T cells in Susac syndrome. Study results and caveats: The study recognized that the number of individuals in its TCR sequencing and HLA analysis was relatively small.

Sequencing of TCR beta, carried out with a high-throughput approach, was applied to CD8+ and CD4+ T cells from the blood. V gave up 4 bases and J gave up 8 bases, with 18 bases separating them. Germline lookup yields CDR1 DFQATT and CDR2 SNEGSKA (reference sequence). This CDR3 comprises 14 residues. About this clonotype: Its antigen is unknown.

It was with random hexamers that roughly 0.45 to 1 ug RNA was reverse transcribed. A multiplex approach, immunoSEQ multiplex PCR, amplified TCR beta CDR3 across 54 Vbeta and 13 Jbeta. TCRdb fed the immunoSEQ multiplex PCR reads into MiXCR, producing one record per CDR3 protein. Counted here are around 200,000 distinct CDR3 sequences, 85% to 95% occurring once; the ten biggest clones make up 0.08% to 0.11%. This TCR was sampled from a human donor in good health. The V and J genes are TRBV20-1 and TRBJ2-1, with D maybe TRBD2 (6 bases). Sample: CD4+ T cells from PBMCs. The CDR3 region has the DNA TGCAGTGCTACTGACGGGAGTGTTCGGTATGAGCAGTTCTTC. Translated: CSATDGSVRYEQFF.